Sequencing of this T cell receptor (beta chain) was carried out in a study of cytomegalovirus exposure and HLA in healthy donors. Germline CDR1 is LNHDA and CDR2 is SQIVND (reference sequence). V lost 7 bases and J lost 4, with 17 bases in between. This CDR3 region has 16 residues. With 60 Vbeta and 13 Jbeta primers, the PCR was carried out. Produced via immunoSEQ multiplex PCR; TCRdb's table is partial and in-frame only. Here the sample spans 130,000 or so clones, around 80% being singletons. Study-wide results and caveats: Later on, an analysis found that several of the most significant clusters appeared to be linked to common viral pathogens, which included parvovirus B19. Listed as cytomegalovirus-associated were around 160 TCR beta chains. Excluded were some V segments that proved indistinguishable, including TRBV6-2 and TRBV6-3.

Points on this clone: Its antigen is not identified.

The material sequenced was PBMCs. The TCR sequence derives from a woman aged 18-30 years in good health and CMV-seropositive. V gene TRBV19 combines with J gene TRBJ2-6; D unclear. This CDR3 reads CASKDWSIHGANVLTF. Here the CDR3 DNA reads TGTGCCAGTAAAGACTGGTCAATCCACGGGGCCAACGTCCTGACTTTC.